Following are 21 T cell receptor beta chains from one sample sequenced in a study of T cells expressing NK-cell markers (dated by TCRdb to about 2020). The library was prepared using 5' RACE. Sequenced on an Illumina HiSeq 2000. The reads underwent TCRdb reprocessing, giving one record for each CDR3 protein sequence and no DNA. This sample's table carries a few hundred thousand distinct CDR3 sequences. About 0.4% of the sample belongs to the ten largest clones. Material: blood T cells: a sorted CD56 or NKG2C T cell subset, CD4+ or CD8+ T cells, or bulk PBMC T cells (not recorded which). Receptors were obtained from a man between 18 and 29 years old in good health. Donor details come from another sample of the same person, matched by shared clones.

The chain recombines TRBV27 with TRBJ1-6. This CDR3 region has 14 residues. Germline V gene lookup returns CDR1 MNHEY and CDR2 SMNVEV (reference sequence). The CDR3 region is CASSPYEIGSPLHF.

This rearrangement joins TRBV5-1 to TRBJ2-2. This CDR3 is 15 amino acids long. CDR1 and CDR2 from the germline V gene are SGHRS and YFSETQ. CDR3 sequence reads: CASSLVSRESGELFF.

The gene calls are TRBV27 and TRBJ2-3; the D gene TCRdb calls, TRBD1, cannot be checked with no DNA. The CDR3 loop spans 15 amino acids. Germline values: CDR1 MNHEY, CDR2 SMNVEV (reference sequence). This CDR3 reads CASSQDWGLTDTQYF.

The rearrangement uses TRBV11-1 and TRBJ2-1; without DNA, the TCRdb call of TRBD1 cannot be checked. The V gene's germline CDR1 is SGHAT and CDR2 FQDESV (reference sequence). This CDR3 is 18 amino acids long. Here the CDR3 reads CASSLVNLRDRVNNEQFF. The whole variable domain, remainder taken from reference TRBV11-1 and TRBJ2-1, is EAEVAQSPRYKITEKSQAVAFWCDPISGHATLYWYRQILGQGPELLVQFQDESVVDDSQLPKDRFSAERLKGVDSTLKIQPAELGDSAMYLCASSLVNLRDRVNNEQFFGPGTRLTVL.

V and J are TRBV12-3 or TRBV12-4 and TRBJ2-1; the TRBD1 assignment by TCRdb is unverifiable without DNA. The CDR3 consists of 15 residues. CDR3 sequence: CASSGGGESPLEQFF.

The chain combines TRBV6-2 or TRBV6-3 with TRBJ2-7; TCRdb's D gene call, TRBD1, goes unchecked for lack of DNA. The CDR3 contains 15 residues. Germline lookup yields CDR1 MNHEY and CDR2 SVGEGT. The CDR3 loop reads CASSRVDRANYEQYF.

The CDR3 here is CASSYGTSYLGSTDTQYF. The chain employs TRBV6-5 and TRBJ2-3; TCRdb names TRBD2, which stays unverified in the absence of DNA. Germline CDR1 is MNHEY and CDR2 is SVGAGI. This CDR3 comprises 18 residues.

CDR3 amino acids: CASSQGSASPYNEQFF. V gene TRBV7-8 combines with J gene TRBJ2-1; TCRdb picks TRBD1, but there is no DNA to check that call. The germline CDR1 and CDR2 sequences are SGHVS and FQNEAQ. The CDR3 consists of 16 residues.

The chain is built from TRBV6-5 and TRBJ2-2; TCRdb's D call of TRBD2 is untestable without DNA. The CDR3 has 14 amino acids. The germline gives CDR1 MNHEY, CDR2 SVGAGI. The CDR3 spells CASRGLANTGELFF.

V is TRBV11-2 and J is TRBJ2-2. This CDR3 has 13 amino acids. Germline assignment: CDR1 SGHAT and CDR2 FQNNGV. Here the CDR3 reads CASSPRGLGELFF.

J is TRBJ2-2 and V is TRBV7-8. The CDR3 is 14 residues long. Germline V lookup: CDR1 SGHVS, CDR2 FQNEAQ. The CDR3 loop is CASSLRISGGELFF. The full variable domain, rest sourced from reference TRBV7-8 and TRBJ2-2, is GAGVSQSPRYKVAKRGQDVALRCDPISGHVSLFWYQQALGQGPEFLTYFQNEAQLDKSGLPSDRFFAERPEGSVSTLKIQRTQQEDSAVYLCASSLRISGGELFFGEGSRLTVL.

The chain employs TRBV14 and TRBJ2-1; TCRdb calls TRBD1, which cannot be checked without DNA. The CDR3 is made up of 12 amino acids. CDR1 and CDR2 from the germline V gene are SGHDN and FVKESK. The CDR3 here is CASSQLPGEQFF.

This chain links TRBV20-1 with TRBJ2-7; TCRdb's D call, TRBD2, is unchecked because there is no DNA. From germline, CDR1 is DFQATT and CDR2 SNEGSKA (reference sequence). There are 18 residues in the CDR3. The CDR3 loop is CSALTPTPSGTRSYEQYF.

V is TRBV20-1 and J is TRBJ2-4; TCRdb's D call of TRBD2 is untestable without DNA. The CDR3 loop spans 12 amino acids. Germline CDR1 and CDR2: DFQATT and SNEGSKA (reference sequence). CDR3 in amino acids: CSASSGGNIQYF.

V usage is TRBV6-2 or TRBV6-3 and J usage is TRBJ2-7. This CDR3 is built from 14 residues. Germline values: CDR1 MNHEY, CDR2 SVGEGT. The CDR3 loop reads CASSYSGSHYEQYF.

The rearrangement joins TRBV11-2 to TRBJ2-4. Per the germline V gene, CDR1 is SGHAT and CDR2 is FQNNGV. There are 13 residues in the CDR3. CDR3 protein: CASSFSQKNIQYF.

The chain links TRBV20-1 to TRBJ2-1. The CDR3 runs 11 residues. Germline V gives CDR1 DFQATT, CDR2 SNEGSKA (reference sequence). The CDR3 loop is CSARAQHEQFF.

V usage is TRBV29-1 and J usage is TRBJ2-2. Germline values: CDR1 SQVTM, CDR2 ANQGSEA. The CDR3 runs to 11 residues. CDR3 protein: CSVERTGELFF.

The chain recombines TRBV18 with TRBJ1-1; TCRdb's D call of TRBD1 is untestable without DNA. The germline V gene has CDR1 KGHSH and CDR2 LQKENI. CDR3 length equals 15 residues. CDR3 sequence reads: CASSLQTGTGTEAFF.

V gene TRBV20-1 combines with J gene TRBJ1-4; checking the TCRdb D call of TRBD1 is not possible without DNA. This CDR3 is built from 14 residues. The germline CDR1 and CDR2 sequences are DFQATT and SNEGSKA (reference sequence). This chain's CDR3 is CSARKTGVDEKLFF.

V and J are TRBV9 and TRBJ1-1. Germline assignment: CDR1 SGDLS and CDR2 YYNGEE. The CDR3 sequence is 11 residues long. CDR3 protein: CASSGDTEAFF.